The 20 T cell receptor beta chains in this list originate from one sample, sequenced in a study of cytomegalovirus exposure and HLA in healthy donors. Primers: 60 Vbeta forward and 13 Jbeta reverse. Here immunoSEQ multiplex PCR was the method, and the copy in TCRdb shows in-frame clones only, minus some. The sample shows about 100,000 clones, around 74% of them seen only once. The source material was PBMCs. The source of these receptors is a male donor in good health and CMV-seropositive.

The rearrangement uses TRBV4-1 and TRBJ1-5; 9 bases line up with TRBD1. Looked up from germline, CDR1 is MGHRA and CDR2 is YSYEKL. Trimming removed 1 base from V and 7 bases from J; junction bases left unmatched: 5. There are 15 residues in the CDR3. This CDR3 reads CASSQVGQGRQPQHF. The CDR3 bases are TGCGCCAGCAGCCAAGTGGGACAGGGACGCCAGCCCCAGCATTTT.

The chain joins TRBV6-6 to TRBJ1-4, with D possibly TRBD1 on 6 matching bases. Germline CDR1 is MNHNY and CDR2 is SVGAGI (reference sequence). The CDR3 runs 14 residues. Trimming removed 0 bases from V and 8 bases from J, with 10 bases in between. CDR3 protein: CASSYSEGGEKLFF. DNA of the CDR3: TGTGCCAGCAGTTACTCCGAGGGGGGGGAAAAACTGTTTTTT.

In DNA form, the CDR3 reads TGTGCCAGCAGCCAAGACACCACAGGGGCGTACGAGCAGTACTTC. This sequence encodes CASSQDTTGAYEQYF. This chain joins TRBV14 and TRBJ2-7; 7 bases align to TRBD1. CDR3 length equals 15 residues. J was trimmed by 4 bases and V by 0 bases; bases with no gene match: 6. CDR1 is SGHDN and CDR2 is FVKESK in the germline V gene.

The V call is TRBV19, the J call TRBJ2-1; D call uncertain. Germline V lookup: CDR1 LNHDA, CDR2 SQIVND (reference sequence). CDR3 length equals 15 residues. Trimming took off 6 bases at V and 8 bases at J, with 20 bases between the two ends. This CDR3 reads CASSPQAQPFDEQFF. The CDR3 DNA sequence: TGTGCCAGTAGCCCCCAAGCGCAACCCTTTGATGAGCAGTTCTTC.

J is TRBJ2-2 and V is TRBV5-8, with TRBD2 as a possible D gene (6 bases). Deletions cut 0 bases from V and 3 bases from J, with 12 bases between. This CDR3 region has 16 residues. Looked up from germline, CDR1 is SGHTS and CDR2 is YDEGEE. This CDR3 is CASSLVLGGDTGELFF. The CDR3 DNA reads as TGTGCCAGCAGCTTGGTACTCGGGGGTGACACCGGGGAGCTGTTTTTT. Full variable domain (rest looked up from reference TRBV5-8 and TRBJ2-2): EAGVTQSPTHLIKTRGQQATLRCSPISGHTSVYWYQQALGLGLQFLLWYDEGEERNRGNFPPRFSGRQFPNYSSELNVNALELEDSALYLCASSLVLGGDTGELFFGEGSRLTVL.

The rearrangement joins TRBV5-4 to TRBJ2-5; 9 bases are shared with TRBD2. Germline V lookup: CDR1 SGHNT, CDR2 YYREEE (reference sequence). This CDR3 comprises 16 residues. V lost 0 bases and J lost 1; bases outside the gene matches: 4. The CDR3, as DNA: TGTGCCAGCAGCTTGGGAGGGCGGGGGGGCCAAGAGACCCAGTACTTC. The encoded protein is CASSLGGRGGQETQYF.

The count of this clone is one. The gene calls are TRBV6-1 and TRBJ2-7; D is perhaps TRBD2 (7 bases). This CDR3 has 15 residues. The germline V gene has CDR1 MNHNS and CDR2 SASEGT. V dropped 2 bases and J dropped 7 bases, with 18 bases sitting between them. The DNA of the CDR3 is TGTGCCAGCAGTGAAATGGCGGGGGCGACGGGGGAGCAGTACTTC. Protein: CASSEMAGATGEQYF.

DNA of the CDR3: TGTGCCAGCAGCTCCACCGGGACAGGGATGAACATTCAGTACTTC. It specifies CASSSTGTGMNIQYF. The V call is TRBV5-4, the J call TRBJ2-4; 9 nucleotides match TRBD1. The V gene end was trimmed by 3 bases and the J gene end by 7 bases; junction bases not matched to a gene: 8. Per germline, CDR1 SGHNT and CDR2 YYREEE (reference sequence). The CDR3 length is 15 residues.

Details on this clone: The identical CDR3 is also encoded by other nucleotide sequences in the sample. V usage is TRBV19 and J usage is TRBJ1-1; D remains ambiguous. V lost 3 bases and J lost 1, with 3 bases in between. Germline V gene data show CDR1 as LNHDA and CDR2 as SQIVND (reference sequence). The length of the CDR3 is 12 residues. CDR3 protein: CASSIGNTEAFF. Here the CDR3 DNA reads TGTGCCAGTAGTATCGGGAACACTGAAGCTTTCTTT.

The V gene is TRBV7-9, the J gene TRBJ1-6; D is unclear. Trimming took off 10 bases at V and 9 bases at J, with 19 bases between the two ends. Germline CDR1 reads SEHNR; CDR2 reads FQNEAQ (reference sequence). The CDR3 contains 14 residues. CDR3 sequence: CATQLKEKGSPLHF. Here the CDR3 DNA reads TGTGCCACACAGCTTAAGGAAAAAGGTTCACCCCTCCACTTT.

Only a few counts were recorded for this clone. The rearrangement uses TRBV5-5 and TRBJ2-5, with D uncertain. This CDR3 is built from 10 residues. Looked up from germline, CDR1 is SGHKS and CDR2 is YYEKEE (reference sequence). The CDR3 DNA reads as TGTGCATCTAGAGGAGAGACCCAGTACTTC. This gives the protein CASRGETQYF.

The rearrangement links TRBV11-2 to TRBJ1-2, with unresolved D. V gave up 6 bases and J gave up 7 bases, with 18 bases separating them. Germline assignment: CDR1 SGHAT and CDR2 FQNNGV. There are 14 residues in the CDR3. This CDR3 reads CASRPVTGYPGYTF. The CDR3 DNA sequence: TGTGCCAGCAGACCGGTGACCGGGTATCCTGGCTACACCTTC.

This chain joins TRBV6-5 and TRBJ2-1; 9 bases align to TRBD1. Germline-derived CDR1 and CDR2 are MNHEY and SVGAGI. V lost 10 bases to trimming and J lost 7 bases; unmatched junction nucleotides: 8. The CDR3 runs 13 residues. CDR3 region: CATQGQGWNEQFF. DNA for the CDR3: TGTGCCACCCAAGGACAGGGGTGGAATGAGCAGTTCTTC.

This clone was detected once. The rearrangement uses TRBV5-6 and TRBJ2-1; D perhaps matches TRBD1 (6 bases). V gave up 0 bases and J gave up 9 bases, with 19 bases separating them. CDR1 and CDR2 from the germline V gene are SGHDT and YYEEEE. This CDR3 has 16 residues. For the CDR3, the DNA is TGTGCCAGCAGCTTGGGCCCACCCCATAGGGGGAGTGAGCAGTTCTTC. Translating it yields CASSLGPPHRGSEQFF.

The rearrangement links TRBV6-5 to TRBJ1-2, with D perhaps matching TRBD1 (5 bases). V lost 5 bases, J lost 1 base, and 11 bases lay in between. This CDR3 contains 14 residues. CDR1 MNHEY and CDR2 SVGAGI come from the germline V gene. This CDR3 is CASSEGLFNYGYTF. The CDR3 DNA reads as TGTGCCAGCAGTGAGGGACTTTTTAACTATGGCTACACCTTC.

This sequence joins TRBV2 and TRBJ2-1; TRBD1 aligns across 7 bases. Germline V gene lookup returns CDR1 SNHLY and CDR2 FYNNEI. The CDR3 loop spans 14 amino acids. The CDR3 nucleotides read TGTTCTTACTCGACAGGGAGCTCCTACAATGAGCAGTTCTTC. Protein: CSYSTGSSYNEQFF.

This clone was counted between two and nine times. The chain couples TRBV5-6 to TRBJ1-2, with 8 bases lining up with TRBD1. The CDR3 has 14 residues. With 7 bases clipped from V and 2 bases from J, the junction kept 7 bases outside the gene matches. Germline lookup yields CDR1 SGHDT and CDR2 YYEEEE. In DNA, the CDR3 is TGTGCCAGCGAACCAGGGGGCGCGAACTATGGCTACACCTTC. It is translated as CASEPGGANYGYTF. Filled out from reference TRBV5-6 and TRBJ1-2, the complete variable domain reads DAGVTQSPTHLIKTRGQQVTLRCSPKSGHDTVSWYQQALGQGPQFIFQYYEEEERQRGNFPDRFSGHQFPNYSSELNVNALLLGDSALYLCASEPGGANYGYTFGSGTRLTVV.

In this sample, this clone turned up a few times. The J gene is TRBJ2-3, the V gene TRBV4-2, with D perhaps TRBD2 (7 bases). Germline values: CDR1 LGHNA, CDR2 YNFKEQ. V lost 1 base to trimming and J lost 0 bases, with 14 bases between them. The CDR3 runs to 17 residues. CDR3 nucleotide sequence: TGTGCCAGCAGCCAAGGGAGGAGGGGGGGTAGCACAGATACGCAGTATTTT. Translation: CASSQGRRGGSTDTQYF.

The chain employs TRBV2 and TRBJ2-7; maybe TRBD1 (5 bases). The CDR3 runs 12 residues. Germline loops: CDR1 SNHLY, CDR2 FYNNEI. V lost 7 bases and J 0 bases, leaving 7 bases between the germline ends. CDR3 sequence reads: CASKDTSYEQYF. CDR3 in DNA: TGTGCCAGCAAGGACACCTCCTACGAGCAGTACTTC.

Here the CDR3 DNA reads TGCGCCAGCAGCCAGACAAGACAGGGGGTGAACACTGAAGCTTTCTTT. Translated: CASSQTRQGVNTEAFF. V is TRBV4-1 and J is TRBJ1-1; TRBD1 aligns across 9 bases. The CDR3 is 16 amino acids. The germline CDR1 and CDR2 sequences are MGHRA and YSYEKL. V shed 3 bases and J 0 bases; nucleotides not matched to a gene: 5.